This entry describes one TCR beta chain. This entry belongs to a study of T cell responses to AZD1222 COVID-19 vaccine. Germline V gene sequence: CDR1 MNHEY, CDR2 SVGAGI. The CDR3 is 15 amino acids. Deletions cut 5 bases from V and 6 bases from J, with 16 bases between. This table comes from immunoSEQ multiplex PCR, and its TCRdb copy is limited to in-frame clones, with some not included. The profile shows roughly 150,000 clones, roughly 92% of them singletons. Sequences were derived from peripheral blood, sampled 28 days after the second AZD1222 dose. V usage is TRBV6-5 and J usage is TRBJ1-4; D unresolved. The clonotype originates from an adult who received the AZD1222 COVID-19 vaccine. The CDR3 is CASSPTHETYEKLFF. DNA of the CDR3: TGTGCCAGCAGTCCGACACACGAGACATATGAAAAACTGTTTTTT.